The clone carrying this TCR beta chain was seen a handful of times. What it binds is unknown. This record comes from a study of human T cells and chemical hapten exposure. General study results and limits: With DPC sensitization, TCRs exceeding 1 in 1000 frequency showed no change.

The time point is: patch test 1, 2 weeks after DPC sensitization. The treatment: therapeutic diphenylcyclopropenone sensitization with weekly scalp DPC. This CDR3 is built from 15 residues. Germline CDR1 is KGHSH and CDR2 is LQKENI. Trimming took off 3 bases at V and 0 bases at J, with 11 bases between the two ends. TCRdb recomputed calls from the RACE reads with MiXCR, one row per CDR3 protein. The top ten hold more than 1.3% of the sample, which has more than 95,000 distinct CDR3 sequences, 9% to 13% seen once. The receptor comes from a woman aged 45-65 years with alopecia areata. Some clones in this sample may be carry-over from other donors' samples. This chain connects TRBV18 to TRBJ1-1; a weak D match, TRBD1 (5 bases). The sequences come from whole blood, collected in connection with sensitization to the hapten diphenylcyclopropenone (DPC). Written as DNA, the CDR3 is TGTGCCAGCTCACCCACCACAGGCATGAACACTGAAGCTTTCTTT. Protein product: CASSPTTGMNTEAFF.